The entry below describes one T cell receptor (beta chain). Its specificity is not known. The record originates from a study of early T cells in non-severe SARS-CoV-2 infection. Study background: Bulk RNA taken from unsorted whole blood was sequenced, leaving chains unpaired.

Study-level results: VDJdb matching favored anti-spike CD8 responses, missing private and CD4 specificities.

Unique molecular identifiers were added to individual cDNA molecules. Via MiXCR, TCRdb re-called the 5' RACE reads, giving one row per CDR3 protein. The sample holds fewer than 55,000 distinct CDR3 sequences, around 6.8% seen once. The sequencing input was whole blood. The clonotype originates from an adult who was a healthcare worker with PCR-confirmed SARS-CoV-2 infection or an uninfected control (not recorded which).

Here the CDR3 DNA reads TGTGCCAGCAGTTTAAAGGCGGACACAGATACGCAGTATTTT. It yields the protein CASSLKADTDTQYF. The chain recombines TRBV12-3 or TRBV12-4 with TRBJ2-3; no firm D call. The CDR3 length is 14 residues. V dropped 2 bases and J dropped 2 bases, with 8 bases sitting between them.